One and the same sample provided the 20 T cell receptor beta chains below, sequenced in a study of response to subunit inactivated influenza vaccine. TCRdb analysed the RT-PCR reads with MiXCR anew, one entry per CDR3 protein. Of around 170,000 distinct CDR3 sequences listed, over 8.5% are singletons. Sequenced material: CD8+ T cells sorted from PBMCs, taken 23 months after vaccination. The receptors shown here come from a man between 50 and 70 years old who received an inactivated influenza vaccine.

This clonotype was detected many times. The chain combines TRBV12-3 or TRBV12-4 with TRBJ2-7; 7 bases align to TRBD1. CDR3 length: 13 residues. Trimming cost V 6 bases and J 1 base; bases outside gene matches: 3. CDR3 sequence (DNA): TGTGCCAGCAGGGGGGACAGATCCTACGAGCAGTACTTC. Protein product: CASRGDRSYEQYF.

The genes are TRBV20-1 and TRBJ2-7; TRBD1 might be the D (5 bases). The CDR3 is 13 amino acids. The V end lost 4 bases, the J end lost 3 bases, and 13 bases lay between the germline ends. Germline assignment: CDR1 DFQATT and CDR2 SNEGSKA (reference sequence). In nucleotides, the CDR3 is TGCAGTGCTAAGAGCCAGGGAATCTACGAGCAGTACTTC. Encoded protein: CSAKSQGIYEQYF.

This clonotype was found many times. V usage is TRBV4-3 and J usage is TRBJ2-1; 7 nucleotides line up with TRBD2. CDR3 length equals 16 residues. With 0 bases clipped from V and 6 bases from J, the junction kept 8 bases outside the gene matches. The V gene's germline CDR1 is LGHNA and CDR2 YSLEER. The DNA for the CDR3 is TGCGCCAGCAGCCAAGATTCTCTACTAGCGACCAATGAGCAGTTCTTC. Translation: CASSQDSLLATNEQFF.

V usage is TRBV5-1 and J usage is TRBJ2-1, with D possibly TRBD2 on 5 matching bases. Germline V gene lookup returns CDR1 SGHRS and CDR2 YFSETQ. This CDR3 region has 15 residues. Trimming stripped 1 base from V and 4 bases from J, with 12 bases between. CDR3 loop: CASSLTPSQYNEQFF. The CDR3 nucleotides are TGCGCCAGCAGCTTGACTCCTAGCCAATACAATGAGCAGTTCTTC.

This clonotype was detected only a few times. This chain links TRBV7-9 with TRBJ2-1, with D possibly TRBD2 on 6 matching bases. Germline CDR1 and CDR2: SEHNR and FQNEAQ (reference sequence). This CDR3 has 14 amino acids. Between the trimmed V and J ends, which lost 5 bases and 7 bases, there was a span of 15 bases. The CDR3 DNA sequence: TGTGCCAGCAGCCACCGGGGACTGACTAATGAGCAGTTCTTC. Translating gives CASSHRGLTNEQFF.

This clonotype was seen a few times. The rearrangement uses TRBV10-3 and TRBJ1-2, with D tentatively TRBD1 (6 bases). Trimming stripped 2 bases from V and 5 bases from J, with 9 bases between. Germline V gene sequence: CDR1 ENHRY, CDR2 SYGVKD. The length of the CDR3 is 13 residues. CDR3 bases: TGTGCCATCAGTGAGGGGGGGCCATATGGCTACACCTTC. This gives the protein CAISEGGPYGYTF.

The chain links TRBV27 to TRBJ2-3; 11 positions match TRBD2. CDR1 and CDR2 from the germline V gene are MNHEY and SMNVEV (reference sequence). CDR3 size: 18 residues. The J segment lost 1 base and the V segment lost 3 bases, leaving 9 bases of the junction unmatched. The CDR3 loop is CASSFLTSGSWGTDTQYF. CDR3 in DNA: TGTGCCAGCAGTTTTCTCACTAGCGGGAGTTGGGGCACAGATACGCAGTATTTT.

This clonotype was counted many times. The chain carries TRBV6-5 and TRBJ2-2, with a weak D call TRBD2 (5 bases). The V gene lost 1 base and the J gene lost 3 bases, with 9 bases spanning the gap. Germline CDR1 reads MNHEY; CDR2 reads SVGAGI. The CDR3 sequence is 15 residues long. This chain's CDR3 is CASSYFGIDTGELFF. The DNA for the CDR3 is TGTGCCAGCAGTTACTTCGGGATTGACACCGGGGAGCTGTTTTTT.

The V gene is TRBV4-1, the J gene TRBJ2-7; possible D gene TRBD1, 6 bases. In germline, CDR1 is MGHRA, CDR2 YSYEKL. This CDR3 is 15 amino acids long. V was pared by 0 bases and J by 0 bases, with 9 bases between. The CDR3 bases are TGCGCCAGCAGCCAAGAGGGACACTCCTCCTACGAGCAGTACTTC. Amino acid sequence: CASSQEGHSSYEQYF.

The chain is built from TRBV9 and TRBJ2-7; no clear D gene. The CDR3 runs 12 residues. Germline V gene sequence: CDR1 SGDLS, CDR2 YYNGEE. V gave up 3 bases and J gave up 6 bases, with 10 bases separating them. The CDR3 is CASSASLGEQYF. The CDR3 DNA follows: TGTGCCAGCAGCGCTTCCCTCGGCGAGCAGTACTTC.

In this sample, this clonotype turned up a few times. The CDR3 region is CASSPRSSGYNEQFF. The CDR3 DNA is TGTGCCAGCTCACCACGGTCTAGCGGGTATAATGAGCAGTTCTTC. The rearrangement joins TRBV18 to TRBJ2-1, with 8 bases fitting TRBD2. This CDR3 is 15 amino acids long. V trimming: 1 base; J trimming: 7 bases; junction bases outside the gene matches: 6. Germline CDR1 is KGHSH and CDR2 is LQKENI.

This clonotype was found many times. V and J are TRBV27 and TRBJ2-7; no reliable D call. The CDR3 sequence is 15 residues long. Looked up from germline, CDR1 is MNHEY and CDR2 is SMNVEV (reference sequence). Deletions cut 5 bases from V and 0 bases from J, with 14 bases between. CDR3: CASSADWGSSYEQYF. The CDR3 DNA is TGTGCCAGCAGTGCAGACTGGGGTAGCTCCTACGAGCAGTACTTC.

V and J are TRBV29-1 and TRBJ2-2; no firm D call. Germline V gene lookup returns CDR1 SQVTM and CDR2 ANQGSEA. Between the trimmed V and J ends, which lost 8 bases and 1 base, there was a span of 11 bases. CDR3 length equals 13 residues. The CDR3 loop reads CSFLPGNTGELFF. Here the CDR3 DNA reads TGCAGCTTTCTCCCGGGGAACACCGGGGAGCTGTTTTTT.

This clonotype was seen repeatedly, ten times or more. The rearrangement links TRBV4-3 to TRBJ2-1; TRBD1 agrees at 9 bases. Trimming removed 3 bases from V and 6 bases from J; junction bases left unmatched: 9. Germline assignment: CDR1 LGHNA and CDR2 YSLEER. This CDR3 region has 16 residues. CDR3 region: CASSQERTGAGNEQFF. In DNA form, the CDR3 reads TGCGCCAGCAGCCAGGAAAGGACAGGGGCAGGCAATGAGCAGTTCTTC.

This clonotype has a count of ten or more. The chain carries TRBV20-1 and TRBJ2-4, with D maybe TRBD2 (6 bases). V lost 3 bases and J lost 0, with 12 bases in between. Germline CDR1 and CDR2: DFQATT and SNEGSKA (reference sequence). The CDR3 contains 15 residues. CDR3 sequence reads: CSASGSPLAKNIQYF. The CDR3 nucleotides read TGCAGTGCTAGCGGGAGTCCACTAGCCAAAAACATTCAGTACTTC.

The CDR3 spells CASSSGTGNTGELFF. The CDR3 region has the DNA TGTGCCAGCAGTTCCGGGACAGGGAACACCGGGGAGCTGTTTTTT. V is TRBV12-3 or TRBV12-4 and J is TRBJ2-2; 8 bases fit TRBD1. The CDR3 is 15 residues long. The J segment lost 1 base and the V segment lost 4 bases, leaving 2 bases of the junction unmatched.

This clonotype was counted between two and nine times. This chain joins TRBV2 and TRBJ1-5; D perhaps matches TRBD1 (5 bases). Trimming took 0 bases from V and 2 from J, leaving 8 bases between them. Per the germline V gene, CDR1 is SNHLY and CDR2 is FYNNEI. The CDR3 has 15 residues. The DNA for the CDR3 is TGTGCCAGCAGTGAAGCCACGGGGGGCAATCAGCCCCAGCATTTT. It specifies CASSEATGGNQPQHF.

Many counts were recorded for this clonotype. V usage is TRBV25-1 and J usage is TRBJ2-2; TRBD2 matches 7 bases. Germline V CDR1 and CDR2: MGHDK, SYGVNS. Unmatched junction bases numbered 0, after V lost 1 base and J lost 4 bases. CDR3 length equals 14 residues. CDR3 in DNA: TGTGCCAGCAGTGAATGGGGGGGCACCGGGGAGCTGTTTTTT. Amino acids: CASSEWGGTGELFF.

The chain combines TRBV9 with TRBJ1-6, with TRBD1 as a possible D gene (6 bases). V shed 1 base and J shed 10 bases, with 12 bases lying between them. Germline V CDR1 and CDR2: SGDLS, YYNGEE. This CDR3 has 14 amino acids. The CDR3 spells CASSVTGGRSPLHF. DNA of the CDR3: TGTGCCAGCAGCGTAACGGGGGGCAGATCACCCCTCCACTTT.

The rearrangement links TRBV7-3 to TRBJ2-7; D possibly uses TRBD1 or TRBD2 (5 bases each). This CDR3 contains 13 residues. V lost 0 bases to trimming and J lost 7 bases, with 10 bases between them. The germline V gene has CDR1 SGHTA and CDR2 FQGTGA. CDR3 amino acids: CASSLTAGSEQYF. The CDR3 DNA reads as TGTGCCAGCAGCTTAACGGCAGGGAGTGAGCAGTACTTC.